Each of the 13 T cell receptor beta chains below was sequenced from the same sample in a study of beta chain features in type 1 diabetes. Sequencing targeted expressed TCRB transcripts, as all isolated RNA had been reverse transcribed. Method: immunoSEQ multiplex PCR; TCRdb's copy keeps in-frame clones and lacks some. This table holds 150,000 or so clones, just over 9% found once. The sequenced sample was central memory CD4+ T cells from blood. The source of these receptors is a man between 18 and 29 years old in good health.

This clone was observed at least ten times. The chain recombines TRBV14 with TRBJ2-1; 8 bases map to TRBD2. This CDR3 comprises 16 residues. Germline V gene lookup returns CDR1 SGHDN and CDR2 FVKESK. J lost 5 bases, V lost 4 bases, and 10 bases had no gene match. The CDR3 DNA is TGTGCCAGCAGCCGAAGGCGGGGGGTCCGAGACAATGAGCAGTTCTTC. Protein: CASSRRRGVRDNEQFF.

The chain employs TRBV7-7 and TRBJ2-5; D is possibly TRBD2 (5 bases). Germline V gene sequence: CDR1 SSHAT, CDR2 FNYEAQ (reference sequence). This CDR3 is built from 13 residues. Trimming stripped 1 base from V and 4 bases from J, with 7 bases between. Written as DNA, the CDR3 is TGTGCCAGCAGCTTAGTTCTAGCAGAGACCCAGTACTTC. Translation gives CASSLVLAETQYF.

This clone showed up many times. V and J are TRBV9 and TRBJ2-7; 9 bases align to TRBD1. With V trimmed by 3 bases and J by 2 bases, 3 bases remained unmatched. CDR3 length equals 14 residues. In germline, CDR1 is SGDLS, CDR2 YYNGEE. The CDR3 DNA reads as TGTGCCAGCAGCGGCGGGACAGGGCCCTACGAGCAGTACTTC. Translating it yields CASSGGTGPYEQYF.

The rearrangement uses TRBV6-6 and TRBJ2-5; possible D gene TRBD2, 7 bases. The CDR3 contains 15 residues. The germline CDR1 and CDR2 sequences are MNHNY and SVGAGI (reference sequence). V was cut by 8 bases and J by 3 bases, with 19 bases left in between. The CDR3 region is CASAGLGGGKETQYF. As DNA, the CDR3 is TGTGCCAGCGCGGGCTTGGGAGGGGGGAAAGAGACCCAGTACTTC.

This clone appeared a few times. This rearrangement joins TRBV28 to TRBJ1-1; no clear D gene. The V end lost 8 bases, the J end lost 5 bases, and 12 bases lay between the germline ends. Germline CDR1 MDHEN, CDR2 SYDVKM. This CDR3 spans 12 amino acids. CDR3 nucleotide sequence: TGTGCCAGCTCTAACCCGGGGACTGAAGCTTTCTTT. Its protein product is CASSNPGTEAFF.

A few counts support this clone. This CDR3 is CASSLVGQSSGNTIYF. The CDR3 DNA reads TGTGCCAGCAGCTTAGTCGGACAGAGCTCTGGAAACACCATATATTTT. The gene calls are TRBV7-2 and TRBJ1-3, with D possibly TRBD1 on 6 matching bases. The V gene lost 1 base and the J gene lost 0 bases, with 10 bases spanning the gap. Germline V gene lookup returns CDR1 SGHTA and CDR2 FQGNSA. This CDR3 comprises 16 residues. The full variable domain, with the rest looked up from reference TRBV7-2 and TRBJ1-3, is GAGVSQSPSNKVTEKGKDVELRCDPISGHTALYWYRQSLGQGLEFLIYFQGNSAPDKSGLPSDRFSAERTGGSVSTLTIQRTQQEDSAVYLCASSLVGQSSGNTIYFGEGSWLTVV.

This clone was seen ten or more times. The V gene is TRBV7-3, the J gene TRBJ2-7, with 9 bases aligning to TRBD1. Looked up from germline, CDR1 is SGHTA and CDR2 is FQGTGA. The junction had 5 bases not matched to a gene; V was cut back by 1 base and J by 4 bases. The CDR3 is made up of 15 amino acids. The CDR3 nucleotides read TGTGCCAGCAGCTTAAGAGGGACAGGGAGATACGAGCAGTACTTC. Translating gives CASSLRGTGRYEQYF.

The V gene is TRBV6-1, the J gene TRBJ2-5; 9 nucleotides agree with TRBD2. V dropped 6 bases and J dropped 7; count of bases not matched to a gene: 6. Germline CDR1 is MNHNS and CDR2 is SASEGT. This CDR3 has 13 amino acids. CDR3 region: CASSPRAGGTQYF. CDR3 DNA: TGTGCCAGCAGCCCGAGAGCGGGGGGGACCCAGTACTTC.

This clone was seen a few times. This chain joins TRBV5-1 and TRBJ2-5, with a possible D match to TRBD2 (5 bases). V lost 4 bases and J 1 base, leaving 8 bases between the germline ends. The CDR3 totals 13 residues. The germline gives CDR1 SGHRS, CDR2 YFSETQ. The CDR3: CASSRDVQETQYF. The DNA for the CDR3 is TGCGCCAGCAGCCGGGATGTCCAAGAGACCCAGTACTTC.

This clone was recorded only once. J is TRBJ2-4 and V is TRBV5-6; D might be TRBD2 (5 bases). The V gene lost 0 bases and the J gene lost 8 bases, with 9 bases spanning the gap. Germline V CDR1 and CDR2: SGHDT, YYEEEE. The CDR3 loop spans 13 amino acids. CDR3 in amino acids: CASSLDREDIQYF. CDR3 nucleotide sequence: TGTGCCAGCAGCTTGGATCGGGAAGACATTCAGTACTTC. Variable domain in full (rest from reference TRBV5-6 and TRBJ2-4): DAGVTQSPTHLIKTRGQQVTLRCSPKSGHDTVSWYQQALGQGPQFIFQYYEEEERQRGNFPDRFSGHQFPNYSSELNVNALLLGDSALYLCASSLDREDIQYFGAGTRLSVL.

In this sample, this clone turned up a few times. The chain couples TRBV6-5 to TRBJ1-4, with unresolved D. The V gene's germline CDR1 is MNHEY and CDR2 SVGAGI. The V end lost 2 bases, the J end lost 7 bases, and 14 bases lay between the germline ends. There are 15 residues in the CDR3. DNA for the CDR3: TGTGCCAGCAGTTACCGGGGAAATACGGTTGAAAAACTGTTTTTT. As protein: CASSYRGNTVEKLFF.

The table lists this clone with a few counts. This CDR3 reads CASSLSRGSNQPQHF. The CDR3 nucleotides are TGTGCCAGCAGTTTATCAAGGGGTAGCAATCAGCCCCAGCATTTT. V and J are TRBV27 and TRBJ1-5, with D perhaps matching TRBD1 (5 bases). V was pared by 0 bases and J by 0 bases, with 6 bases between. Germline V CDR1 and CDR2: MNHEY, SMNVEV (reference sequence). There are 15 residues in the CDR3.

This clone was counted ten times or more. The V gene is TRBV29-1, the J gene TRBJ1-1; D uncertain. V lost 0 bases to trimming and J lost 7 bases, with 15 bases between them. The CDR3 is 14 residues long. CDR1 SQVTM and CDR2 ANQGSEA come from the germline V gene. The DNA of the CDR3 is TGCAGCGTTGAAGATCCCACAGTCCGTCGTGAAGCTTTCTTT. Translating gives CSVEDPTVRREAFF.